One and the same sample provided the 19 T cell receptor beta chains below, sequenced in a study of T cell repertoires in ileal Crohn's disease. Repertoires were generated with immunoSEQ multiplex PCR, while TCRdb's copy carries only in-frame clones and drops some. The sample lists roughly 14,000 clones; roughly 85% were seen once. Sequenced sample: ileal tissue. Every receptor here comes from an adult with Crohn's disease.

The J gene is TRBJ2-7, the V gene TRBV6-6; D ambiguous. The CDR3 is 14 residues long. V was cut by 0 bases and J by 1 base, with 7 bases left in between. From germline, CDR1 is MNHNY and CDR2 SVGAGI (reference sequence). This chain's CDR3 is CASSYSVQSYEQYF. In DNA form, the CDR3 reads TGTGCCAGCAGTTACTCGGTACAGTCCTACGAGCAGTACTTC.

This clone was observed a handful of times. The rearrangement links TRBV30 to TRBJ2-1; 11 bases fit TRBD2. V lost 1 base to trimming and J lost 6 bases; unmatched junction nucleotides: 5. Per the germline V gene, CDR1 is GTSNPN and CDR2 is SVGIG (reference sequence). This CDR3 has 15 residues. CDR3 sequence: CAWSASGRFGNEQFF. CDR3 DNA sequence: TGTGCCTGGAGTGCTAGCGGGAGGTTCGGCAATGAGCAGTTCTTC.

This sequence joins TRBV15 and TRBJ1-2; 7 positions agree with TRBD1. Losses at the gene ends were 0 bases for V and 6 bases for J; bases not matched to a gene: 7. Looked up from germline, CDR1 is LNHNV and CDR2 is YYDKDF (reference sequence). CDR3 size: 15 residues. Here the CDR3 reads CATSRDRLGGDGYTF. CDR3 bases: TGTGCCACCAGCAGAGATCGTCTAGGGGGCGATGGCTACACCTTC. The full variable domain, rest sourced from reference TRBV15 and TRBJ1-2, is DAMVIQNPRYQVTQFGKPVTLSCSQTLNHNVMYWYQQKSSQAPKLLFHYYDKDFNNEADTPDNFQSRRPNTSFCFLDIRSPGLGDTAMYLCATSRDRLGGDGYTFGSGTRLTVV.

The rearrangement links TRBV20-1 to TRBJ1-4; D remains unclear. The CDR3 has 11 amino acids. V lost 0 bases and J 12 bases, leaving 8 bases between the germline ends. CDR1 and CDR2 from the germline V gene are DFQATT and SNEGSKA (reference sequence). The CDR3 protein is CSARDRGELFF. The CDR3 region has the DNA TGCAGTGCTAGAGATCGCGGGGAACTGTTTTTT.

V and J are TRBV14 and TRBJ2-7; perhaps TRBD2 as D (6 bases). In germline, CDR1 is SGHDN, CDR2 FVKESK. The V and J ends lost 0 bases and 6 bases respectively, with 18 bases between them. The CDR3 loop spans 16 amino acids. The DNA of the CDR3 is TGTGCCAGCAGCCAAGATAGGTTCGGGGGATCCGTCGAGCAGTACTTC. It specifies CASSQDRFGGSVEQYF.

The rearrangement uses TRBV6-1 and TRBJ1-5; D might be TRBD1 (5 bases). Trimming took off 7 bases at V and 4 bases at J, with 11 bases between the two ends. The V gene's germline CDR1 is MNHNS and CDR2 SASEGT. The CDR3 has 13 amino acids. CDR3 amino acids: CASNGRENQPQHF. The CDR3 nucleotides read TGTGCCAGCAACGGCAGGGAAAATCAGCCCCAGCATTTT.

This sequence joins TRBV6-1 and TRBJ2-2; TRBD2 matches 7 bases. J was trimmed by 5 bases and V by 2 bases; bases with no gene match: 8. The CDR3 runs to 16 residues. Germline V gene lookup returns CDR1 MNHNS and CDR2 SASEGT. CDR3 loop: CASSELGRVRTGELFF. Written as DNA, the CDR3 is TGTGCCAGCAGTGAATTAGGGAGGGTGAGGACCGGGGAGCTGTTTTTT.

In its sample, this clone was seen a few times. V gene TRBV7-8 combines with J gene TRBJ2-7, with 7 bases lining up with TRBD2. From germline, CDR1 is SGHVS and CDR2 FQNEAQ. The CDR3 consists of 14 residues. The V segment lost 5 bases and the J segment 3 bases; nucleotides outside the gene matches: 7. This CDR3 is CASSVGLGFYEQYF. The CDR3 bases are TGTGCCAGCAGCGTCGGACTAGGGTTCTACGAGCAGTACTTC.

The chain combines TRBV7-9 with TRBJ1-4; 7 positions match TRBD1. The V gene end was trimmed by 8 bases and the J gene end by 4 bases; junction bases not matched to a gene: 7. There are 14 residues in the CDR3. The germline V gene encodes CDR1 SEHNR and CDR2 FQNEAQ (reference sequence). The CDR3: CASGTRDSNEKLFF. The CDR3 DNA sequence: TGTGCCAGCGGAACCCGGGACAGTAATGAAAAACTGTTTTTT.

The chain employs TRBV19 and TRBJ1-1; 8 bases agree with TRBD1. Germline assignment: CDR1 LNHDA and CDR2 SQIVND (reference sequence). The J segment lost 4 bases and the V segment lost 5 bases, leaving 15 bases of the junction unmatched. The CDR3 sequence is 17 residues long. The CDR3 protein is CASSPRTGGESTTEAFF. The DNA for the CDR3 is TGTGCCAGTAGTCCTCGCACAGGGGGTGAAAGTACCACTGAAGCTTTCTTT. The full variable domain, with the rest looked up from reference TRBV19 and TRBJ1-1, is DGGITQSPKYLFRKEGQNVTLSCEQNLNHDAMYWYRQDPGQGLRLIYYSQIVNDFQKGDIAEGYSVSREKKESFPLTVTSAQKNPTAFYLCASSPRTGGESTTEAFFGQGTRLTVV.

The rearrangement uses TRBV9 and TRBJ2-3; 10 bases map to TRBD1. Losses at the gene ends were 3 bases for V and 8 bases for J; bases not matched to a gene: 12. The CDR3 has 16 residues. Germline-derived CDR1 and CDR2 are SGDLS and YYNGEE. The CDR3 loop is CASSATGGAREATQYF. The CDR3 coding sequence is TGTGCCAGCAGCGCGACAGGGGGCGCAAGGGAAGCTACGCAGTATTTT.

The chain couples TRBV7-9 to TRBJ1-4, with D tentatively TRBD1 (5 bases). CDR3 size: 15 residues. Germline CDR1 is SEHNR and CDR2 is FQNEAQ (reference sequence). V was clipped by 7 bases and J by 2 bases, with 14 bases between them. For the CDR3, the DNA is TGTGCCAGCACCAACCCGGGGGGGACTAATGAAAAACTGTTTTTT. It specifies CASTNPGGTNEKLFF.

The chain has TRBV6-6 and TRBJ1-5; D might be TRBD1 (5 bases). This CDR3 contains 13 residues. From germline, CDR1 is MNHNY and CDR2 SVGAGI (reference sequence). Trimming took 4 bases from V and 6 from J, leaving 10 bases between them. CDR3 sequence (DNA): TGTGCCAGCAGTTTCGAGGACATTCAGCCCCAGCATTTT. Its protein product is CASSFEDIQPQHF.

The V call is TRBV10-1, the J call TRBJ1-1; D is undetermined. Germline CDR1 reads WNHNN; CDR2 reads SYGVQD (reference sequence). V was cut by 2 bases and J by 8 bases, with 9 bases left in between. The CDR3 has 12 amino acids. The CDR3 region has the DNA TGCGCCAGCAGTGAGGTTCAGGCAGAAGCTTTCTTT. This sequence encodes CASSEVQAEAFF.

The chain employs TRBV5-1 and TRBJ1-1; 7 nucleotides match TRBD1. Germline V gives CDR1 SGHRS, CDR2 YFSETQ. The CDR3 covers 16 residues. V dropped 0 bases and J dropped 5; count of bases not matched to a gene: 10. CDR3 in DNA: TGCGCCAGCAGCTTGGGGAGACAGGGCCCGAGGACTGAAGCTTTCTTT. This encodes CASSLGRQGPRTEAFF. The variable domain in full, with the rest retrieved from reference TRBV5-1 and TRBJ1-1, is KAGVTQTPRYLIKTRGQQVTLSCSPISGHRSVSWYQQTPGQGLQFLFEYFSETQRNKGNFPGRFSGRQFSNSRSEMNVSTLELGDSALYLCASSLGRQGPRTEAFFGQGTRLTVV.

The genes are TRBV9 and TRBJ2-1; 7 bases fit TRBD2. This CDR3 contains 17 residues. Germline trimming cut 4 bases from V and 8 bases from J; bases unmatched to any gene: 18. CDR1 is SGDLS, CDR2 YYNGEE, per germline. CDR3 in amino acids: CASSSRGIAGLLDEQFF. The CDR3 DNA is TGTGCCAGCAGCTCCAGAGGAATAGCGGGCCTTTTAGATGAGCAGTTCTTC.

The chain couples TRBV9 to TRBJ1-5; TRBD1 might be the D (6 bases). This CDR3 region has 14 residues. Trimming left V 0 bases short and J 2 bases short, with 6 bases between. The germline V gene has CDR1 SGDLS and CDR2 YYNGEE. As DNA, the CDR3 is TGTGCCAGCAGCGTAGCAGGGGGCAATCAGCCCCAGCATTTT. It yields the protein CASSVAGGNQPQHF.

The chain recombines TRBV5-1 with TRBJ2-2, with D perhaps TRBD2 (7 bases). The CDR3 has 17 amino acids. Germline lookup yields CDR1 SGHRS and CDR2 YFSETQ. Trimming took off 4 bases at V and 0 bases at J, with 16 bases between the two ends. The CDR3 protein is CASSEGGGNPNTGELFF. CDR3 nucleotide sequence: TGCGCCAGCAGCGAGGGGGGGGGAAACCCGAACACCGGGGAGCTGTTTTTT.

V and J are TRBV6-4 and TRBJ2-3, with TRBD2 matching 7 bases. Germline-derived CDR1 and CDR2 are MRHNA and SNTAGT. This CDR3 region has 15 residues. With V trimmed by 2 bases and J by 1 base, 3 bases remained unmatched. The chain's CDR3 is CASSDEAGGTDTQYF. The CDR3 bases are TGTGCCAGCAGTGACGAGGCGGGAGGCACAGATACGCAGTATTTT.